This TCR beta chain was profiled in a study of CD8+ T cells in alopecia areata. On the study more broadly: Patients received oral tofacitinib, 5 to 10 mg twice daily, for moderate-to-severe alopecia areata.

Once RNA had been extracted, it was reverse transcribed into cDNA to act as the sequencing template. This table comes from immunoSEQ multiplex PCR, and its TCRdb copy is limited to in-frame clones, with some not included. The sample includes about 130,000 clones, approximately 49% of them seen just once. CDR1 and CDR2 from the germline V gene are SEHNR and FQNEAQ (reference sequence). CDR3 length equals 14 residues. Trimming pared 5 bases from V and 0 bases from J, leaving 11 bases between. Using a FACSAria, the CD4+ and CD8+ T cells were sorted from the PBMCs. The chain recombines TRBV7-9 with TRBJ2-7; D not resolved. Specimen: CD8+ T cells sorted from blood, collected at week 0. This sequence was found in a human donor with alopecia areata. The CDR3 sequence: CASSPDRNSYEQYF. CDR3 sequence (DNA): TGTGCCAGCAGCCCGGACCGCAACTCCTACGAGCAGTACTTC.